This T cell receptor (beta chain) was observed in a study of T cell clones after liver transplantation. Study-level information: Samples came from ITN030ST, which attempted immunosuppression withdrawal within 2 years of liver transplantation. A pre-transplant mixed lymphocyte reaction with TCRbeta sequencing defined graft-donor-reactive clones followed in post-transplant blood. As an antigen-independent comparator, third-party-reactive TCRbeta sequences came from pre-transplant mixed lymphocyte reactions. Draws occurred before transplant, before withdrawal, and after complete or failed withdrawal.

Sequenced by immunoSEQ multiplex PCR; TCRdb stores in-frame clones only, minus some. Among approximately 100,000 clones, 80% to 90% were seen once, and the ten largest hold about 2.6%. This TCR was recovered from a human patient who received a liver transplant. Some T cells may trace back to the graft donor. Specimen: CD4+ T cells from blood, collected approximately 50 months after liver transplant.

The CDR3 coding sequence is TGTGCCAGCGCTTCTCCACGGACAGCGATCGTTGGGAACACTGAAGCTTTCTTT. It specifies CASASPRTAIVGNTEAFF. The V gene is TRBV27, the J gene TRBJ1-1; the D gene is possibly TRBD1 (6 bases). This CDR3 is 18 amino acids long. CDR1 and CDR2 (germline): MNHEY, SMNVEV (reference sequence). V dropped 8 bases and J dropped 1 base, with 26 bases sitting between them.